These 14 T cell receptor beta chains were all obtained from the same sample, sequenced in a study of untreated major depressive disorder. Which antigens these TCRs recognize remains unknown. Clones were read by immunoSEQ multiplex PCR, and TCRdb kept only the in-frame ones, dropping some. Of around 13,000 clones listed, approximately 90% are singletons. Findings of the study overall: TRBV05-01 (Vbeta 5.1) usage was higher in CD4+ T cells of depressed patients than controls.

Input material: CD4+ T cells from PBMCs. These receptors originate from a woman aged 25 to 45 with major depressive disorder.

Written as DNA, the CDR3 is TGTGCCAGCAGCTCACCAGGGAAACCGCGGGGCTACACCTTC. Its translation: CASSSPGKPRGYTF. The chain links TRBV7-8 to TRBJ1-2; tentative D call: TRBD1 (5 bases). Trimming pared 4 bases from V and 8 bases from J, leaving 17 bases between. The CDR3 has 14 residues. Germline CDR1 is SGHVS and CDR2 is FQNEAQ.

CDR3 bases: TGCAGCGTTTCAGGGGGCAATGCCGGGGAGCTGTTTTTT. Amino acids: CSVSGGNAGELFF. V is TRBV29-1 and J is TRBJ2-2; 8 positions match TRBD1. CDR1 and CDR2 from the germline V gene are SQVTM and ANQGSEA. J gave up 6 bases and V 5 bases, and 5 bases lay outside the gene matches. This CDR3 comprises 13 residues.

This sequence joins TRBV2 and TRBJ2-3; 7 bases align to TRBD2. After removal of 8 bases from V and 2 bases from J, the junction contained 4 bases not matched to a gene. The CDR3 extends over 13 amino acids. Germline CDR1 SNHLY, CDR2 FYNNEI. CDR3 sequence (DNA): TGTGCCAGCGGCCGGGAGGCCACAGATACGCAGTATTTT. Encoded protein: CASGREATDTQYF.

V gene TRBV6-6 combines with J gene TRBJ1-5, with TRBD1 as a possible D gene (5 bases). The CDR3 is made up of 14 amino acids. CDR1 is MNHNY and CDR2 is SVGAGI in the germline V gene (reference sequence). The V end lost 0 bases, the J end lost 5 bases, and 8 bases lay between the germline ends. CDR3 in amino acids: CASSYSGGDQPQHF. The DNA for the CDR3 is TGTGCCAGCAGTTACTCCGGGGGGGATCAGCCCCAGCATTTT.

This clone was picked up one time. The CDR3 DNA sequence: TGTGCCATCAGTGATCTCGGACGAGGCACAGATACGCAGTATTTT. Protein product: CAISDLGRGTDTQYF. This chain uses TRBV10-3 with TRBJ2-3, with unresolved D. The germline CDR1 and CDR2 sequences are ENHRY and SYGVKD. The CDR3 has 15 residues. V was shortened by 3 bases and J by 1 base, with 11 bases between the two germline ends.

Here the CDR3 reads CASSPGPGEGYTF. The CDR3 DNA follows: TGTGCCAGCAGCCCCGGCCCGGGGGAAGGCTACACCTTC. This rearrangement joins TRBV7-8 to TRBJ1-2; possible D gene TRBD1, 5 bases. The CDR3 length is 13 residues. The germline V gene encodes CDR1 SGHVS and CDR2 FQNEAQ. V lost 5 bases to trimming and J lost 8 bases, with 15 bases between them.

The chain links TRBV9 to TRBJ2-7; D is possibly TRBD1 (6 bases). The CDR3 consists of 13 residues. Trimming pared 3 bases from V and 12 bases from J, leaving 19 bases between. Germline CDR1 and CDR2: SGDLS and YYNGEE. DNA for the CDR3: TGTGCCAGCAGCGCTTCCGGGACACTCAGACTGTACTTC. It translates to CASSASGTLRLYF.

This clone was found once. This chain uses TRBV25-1 with TRBJ2-7, with D perhaps TRBD2 (5 bases). Looked up from germline, CDR1 is MGHDK and CDR2 is SYGVNS. This CDR3 region has 14 residues. Trimming shortened V by 2 bases and J by 7 bases, and 15 bases separated the two germline ends. CDR3 loop: CASSENLAAGEQYF. CDR3 nucleotides: TGTGCCAGCAGTGAAAATTTGGCGGCGGGTGAGCAGTACTTC.

The CDR3 is CASRRGGEKLFF. The DNA of the CDR3 is TGTGCCAGCAGACGTGGGGGCGAAAAACTGTTTTTT. The chain uses TRBV25-1 and TRBJ1-4; the D gene is possibly TRBD1 (6 bases). This CDR3 has 12 amino acids. Trimming pared 6 bases from V and 8 bases from J, leaving 10 bases between. CDR1 and CDR2 from the germline V gene are MGHDK and SYGVNS.

This sequence joins TRBV7-8 and TRBJ2-5, with D possibly being TRBD2 (5 bases). The V gene's germline CDR1 is SGHVS and CDR2 FQNEAQ. The germline V and J ends were trimmed by 4 bases and 1 base, with 10 bases remaining between them. The CDR3 loop spans 14 amino acids. CDR3 amino acids: CASSWGGSQETQYF. CDR3 in DNA: TGTGCCAGCAGCTGGGGTGGGAGCCAAGAGACCCAGTACTTC.

This rearrangement joins TRBV19 to TRBJ2-2; D might be TRBD1 (5 bases). There are 13 residues in the CDR3. The V end lost 7 bases, the J end lost 2 bases, and 8 bases lay between the germline ends. Germline values: CDR1 LNHDA, CDR2 SQIVND (reference sequence). CDR3 sequence (DNA): TGTGCCAGTAAGGGGATTAACACCGGGGAGCTGTTTTTT. Its protein product is CASKGINTGELFF. The full variable domain, its missing parts supplied by reference TRBV19 and TRBJ2-2, is DGGITQSPKYLFRKEGQNVTLSCEQNLNHDAMYWYRQDPGQGLRLIYYSQIVNDFQKGDIAEGYSVSREKKESFPLTVTSAQKNPTAFYLCASKGINTGELFFGEGSRLTVL.

This clone is classed as medium-sized. The chain joins TRBV7-9 to TRBJ1-4; 7 positions match TRBD1. The V gene end was trimmed by 5 bases and the J gene end by 6 bases; junction bases not matched to a gene: 9. Germline CDR1 is SEHNR and CDR2 is FQNEAQ (reference sequence). The CDR3 loop spans 15 amino acids. The CDR3 DNA follows: TGTGCCAGCAGCCCGAGGGAGGGGGCAGATGAAAAACTGTTTTTT. It translates to CASSPREGADEKLFF.

This chain connects TRBV4-1 to TRBJ1-1; D call uncertain. Trimming took 4 bases from V and 4 from J, leaving 13 bases between them. Germline lookup yields CDR1 MGHRA and CDR2 YSYEKL. The CDR3 extends over 14 amino acids. The CDR3 sequence: CASSRLYSSTEAFF. The CDR3, as DNA: TGCGCCAGCAGCCGCCTCTACAGTTCCACTGAAGCTTTCTTT.

The chain combines TRBV11-3 with TRBJ2-1; no definite D call. The CDR3 is 15 residues long. Germline V gene lookup returns CDR1 SGHNT and CDR2 YENEEA. The germline V and J ends were trimmed by 2 bases and 3 bases, with 11 bases remaining between them. CDR3 DNA: TGTGCCAGCAGCTTATTTTCTAAGAGCTACAATGAGCAGTTCTTC. Translating gives CASSLFSKSYNEQFF.